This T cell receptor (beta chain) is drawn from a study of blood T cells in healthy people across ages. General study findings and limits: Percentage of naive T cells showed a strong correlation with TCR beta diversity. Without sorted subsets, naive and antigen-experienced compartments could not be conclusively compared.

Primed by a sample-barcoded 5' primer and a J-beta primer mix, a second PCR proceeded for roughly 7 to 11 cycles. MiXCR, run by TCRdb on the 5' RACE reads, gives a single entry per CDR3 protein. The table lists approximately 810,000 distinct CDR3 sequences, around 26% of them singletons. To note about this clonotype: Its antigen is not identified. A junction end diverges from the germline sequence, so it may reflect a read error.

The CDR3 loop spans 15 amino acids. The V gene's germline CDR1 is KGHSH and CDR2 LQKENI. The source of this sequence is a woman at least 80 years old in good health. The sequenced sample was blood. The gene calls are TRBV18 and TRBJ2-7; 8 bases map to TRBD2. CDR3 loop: CASSPPWGERGEQYF. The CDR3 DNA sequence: TGCGCCAGCTCACCACCGTGGGGGGAGCGGGGGGAGCAGTACTTC.